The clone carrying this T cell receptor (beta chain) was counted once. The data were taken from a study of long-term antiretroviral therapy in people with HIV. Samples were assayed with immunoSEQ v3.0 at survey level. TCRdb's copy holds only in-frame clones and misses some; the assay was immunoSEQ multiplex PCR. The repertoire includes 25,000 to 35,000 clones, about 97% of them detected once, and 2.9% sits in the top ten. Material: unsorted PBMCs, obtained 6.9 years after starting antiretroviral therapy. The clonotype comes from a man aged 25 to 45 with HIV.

CDR3 region: CASSPLAGGSDTQYF. CDR3 DNA: TGTGCCAGCAGCCCTCTAGCGGGGGGATCAGATACGCAGTATTTT. The chain combines TRBV7-2 with TRBJ2-3; 11 bases map to TRBD2. Looked up from germline, CDR1 is SGHTA and CDR2 is FQGNSA. Trimming at V came to 5 bases and at J to 4 bases, leaving 5 bases not matched to a gene. This CDR3 is built from 15 residues.